This T cell receptor (delta chain) was captured by sequencing in a study of gamma-delta T cells after stem cell transplantation. Germline trimming cut 0 bases from V and 0 bases from J; bases unmatched to any gene: 22. CDR3 length: 22 residues. Per germline, CDR1 GEAIGNYY and CDR2 EKD. TCRdb redid clone calling on the RT-PCR reads using CATT. The data show over a thousand delta-chain clones, with about 2.2% seen just once and under 40% held by the top ten. This clone was counted only a few times. The sequencing sample was made of gamma-delta T cells. The receptor was isolated from a human donor. It is not recorded whose cells these are; they may come from a transplant donor. The gene calls are TRDV2 and TRDJ1; 9 nucleotides agree with TRDD3. This CDR3 reads CACDTVTPSTGGPPRYTDKLIF. The CDR3 bases are TGTGCCTGTGACACCGTTACGCCTAGTACTGGGGGACCCCCAAGGTACACCGATAAACTCATCTTT.